The 13 T cell receptor beta chains listed next were all sequenced from one sample in a study of a mutant IDH1 vaccine in newly diagnosed glioma (dated by TCRdb to about 2021). The library was prepared using the immunoSEQ multiplex PCR assay. TCRdb obtained this table from immuneACCESS and retained in-frame rearrangements with V and J assigned. These tables miss some clones; where compared with another copy, unresolved V genes account for less than half of the shortfall, and the remainder is unexplained. A total of some 48,000 clones appear in this sample, around 78% of them only once. The ten top clones hold about 2% of the sample. These TCRs are of unknown antigen specificity. This specimen's time point label, interpreted: week 5, during vaccination. A 20-mer mutant IDH1 peptide at 300 micrograms in Montanide made up each vaccine dose, which was injected subcutaneously together with topical imiquimod.

The sample consisted of PBMCs, taken from a glioma patient whose treatment included an IDH1 peptide vaccine. The receptors come from a woman in her thirties or forties with glioma.

This sequence joins TRBV5-4 and TRBJ2-5, with D perhaps TRBD1 or TRBD2 (6 bases each). Trimming cost V 1 base and J 3 bases, with 16 bases left between them. Germline CDR1 reads SGHNT; CDR2 reads YYREEE (reference sequence). This CDR3 contains 16 residues. DNA for the CDR3: TGTGCCAGCAGCTTGTGGGGGCGGGGAACAGAAGAGACCCAGTACTTC. Residues: CASSLWGRGTEETQYF.

J is TRBJ2-5 and V is TRBV29-1, with D maybe TRBD1 (6 bases). Germline V CDR1 and CDR2: SQVTM, ANQGSEA. Trimming shortened V by 3 bases and J by 5 bases, and 16 bases separated the two germline ends. The CDR3 consists of 14 residues. In nucleotides, the CDR3 is TGCAGCGTTGATAGGGCAGGGGAGTGGGAGACCCAGTACTTC. It specifies CSVDRAGEWETQYF.

The V and J genes are TRBV10-3 and TRBJ1-3, with D unclear. Trimming took 8 bases from V and 4 from J, leaving 6 bases between them. Germline lookup yields CDR1 ENHRY and CDR2 SYGVKD. The CDR3 spans 11 residues. The CDR3 here is CAIGDGNTIYF. In nucleotides, the CDR3 is TGTGCCATCGGCGACGGAAACACCATATATTTT.

V and J are TRBV7-9 and TRBJ1-2, with TRBD1 matching 9 bases. The CDR3 contains 16 residues. The germline V gene encodes CDR1 SEHNR and CDR2 FQNEAQ (reference sequence). V shed 5 bases and J 4 bases; nucleotides not matched to a gene: 11. This CDR3 is CASSRELGQGSYGYTF. CDR3 DNA: TGTGCCAGCAGCCGCGAGTTGGGACAGGGTAGCTATGGCTACACCTTC.

This clone was seen a handful of times. The genes are TRBV7-9 and TRBJ1-1; possible D gene TRBD1, 5 bases. This CDR3 contains 15 residues. Trimming shortened V by 7 bases and J by 3 bases, and 18 bases separated the two germline ends. CDR1 and CDR2 from the germline V gene are SEHNR and FQNEAQ (reference sequence). DNA for the CDR3: TGTGCCAGCATCGGGGGGTGGGCGGAGTACACTGAAGCTTTCTTT. Its protein product is CASIGGWAEYTEAFF.

This sequence joins TRBV5-1 and TRBJ1-2; D remains unclear. The length of the CDR3 is 13 residues. Germline-derived CDR1 and CDR2 are SGHRS and YFSETQ. V was clipped by 0 bases and J by 4 bases, with 7 bases between them. CDR3: CASSLAAPYGYTF. For the CDR3, the DNA is TGCGCCAGCAGCTTGGCCGCACCCTATGGCTACACCTTC.

DNA for the CDR3: TGTGCCAGCAGCCCGGGCGGGAGCTCCTACGAGCAGTACTTC. Translating gives CASSPGGSSYEQYF. The V gene is TRBV11-2, the J gene TRBJ2-7, with 7 positions matching TRBD2. V gave up 5 bases and J gave up 0 bases; unmatched junction bases: 4. The CDR3 runs to 14 residues. CDR1 is SGHAT, CDR2 FQNNGV, per germline.

The gene calls are TRBV30 and TRBJ1-2, with D possibly TRBD1 on 6 matching bases. CDR3 length: 13 amino acids. V lost 2 bases to trimming and J lost 2 bases, with 9 bases between them. CDR1 GTSNPN and CDR2 SVGIG come from the germline V gene (reference sequence). CDR3 residues: CAWSPTGNYGYTF. CDR3 DNA sequence: TGTGCCTGGAGTCCAACAGGGAACTATGGCTACACCTTC.

This clone was detected only a few times. The gene calls are TRBV6-1 and TRBJ1-1; 7 bases agree with TRBD1. The CDR3 spans 13 residues. V gave up 2 bases and J gave up 10 bases; unmatched junction bases: 7. CDR1 is MNHNS and CDR2 is SASEGT in the germline V gene. In DNA, the CDR3 is TGTGCCAGCAGTGAACTGACAGGGCGCGGAGCTTTCTTT. Protein sequence: CASSELTGRGAFF.

Only one count was recorded for this clone. The chain has TRBV19 and TRBJ2-5; 16 bases line up with TRBD2. Germline lookup yields CDR1 LNHDA and CDR2 SQIVND (reference sequence). The CDR3 runs to 17 residues. Trimming at V came to 3 bases and at J to 5 bases, leaving 6 bases not matched to a gene. The CDR3 nucleotides read TGTGCCAGTAGTATTCCGGGACTAGCGGGGGGGGGCGAGACCCAGTACTTC. The encoded protein is CASSIPGLAGGGETQYF.

The chain employs TRBV10-1 and TRBJ2-2; D is perhaps TRBD1 (6 bases). Germline CDR1 and CDR2: WNHNN and SYGVQD (reference sequence). The CDR3 length is 15 residues. Trimming shortened V by 3 bases and J by 3 bases, and 11 bases separated the two germline ends. CDR3 region: CASSEGRTDTGELFF. CDR3 bases: TGCGCCAGCAGTGAAGGCAGGACAGACACCGGGGAGCTGTTTTTT.

The chain joins TRBV5-6 to TRBJ2-1; no reliable D call. The germline gives CDR1 SGHDT, CDR2 YYEEEE. The CDR3 consists of 14 residues. V lost 1 base, J lost 6 bases, and 11 bases lay in between. This chain's CDR3 is CASSLFGLGNEQFF. CDR3 in DNA: TGTGCCAGCAGCTTGTTCGGCCTGGGCAATGAGCAGTTCTTC.

This sequence joins TRBV25-1 and TRBJ2-7, with 10 positions matching TRBD2. The ends lost 6 bases at V and 5 bases at J; junction bases unmatched: 7. The CDR3 length is 14 residues. Per the germline V gene, CDR1 is MGHDK and CDR2 is SYGVNS. The CDR3 DNA reads TGTGCCAGCAGGGGAGCGGGGGGGCGCAACGAGCAGTACTTC. This encodes CASRGAGGRNEQYF.